This T cell receptor (beta chain) was obtained from a study of blood T cell repertoires in COVID-19. Libraries were prepared by immunoSEQ multiplex PCR; TCRdb keeps only in-frame clonotypes and omits some of them. The table has approximately 160,000 clones, 86% seen once; the top ten hold 5.5% to 7%. This TCR derives from a man in his fifties or sixties with active or convalescent COVID-19. The sample comprised peripheral blood.

The CDR3 DNA follows: TGCAGCGCTGGACAGGGGTACTACGAGCAGTACTTC. Its translation is CSAGQGYYEQYF. This chain connects TRBV29-1 to TRBJ2-7; 9 bases align to TRBD1. The V and J ends lost 7 bases and 3 bases, in that order; junction bases with no gene match: 4. The CDR3 runs 12 residues. CDR1 is SQVTM and CDR2 is ANQGSEA in the germline V gene.